Listed below are T cell receptor beta chains from one sample, sequenced in a study of low-dose radiotherapy and immunotherapy resistance in tumors. TCRdb reprocessed the reads via MiXCR and lists one record per CDR3 protein. Here the sample spans more than 90,000 distinct CDR3 sequences, 20% to 25% being singletons. Sequencing used PBMCs, obtained after low-dose radiotherapy plus immunotherapy. These receptors were collected from a male donor with prostate cancer. The CDR3 runs from the conserved cysteine through the conserved F or W. A D gene is named only where the DNA matches it firmly. Only some rows state a clone size, as once, few, many or a class for expanded clones.

cdr3_length,clone_size,d_call,v_call,j_call,cdr3_nt,cdr3_aa
15,few,TRBD2,TRBV19,TRBJ2-1,TGTGCCAGTAGTAGGGAGGCTAGCGGGTTAAATGAGCAGTTCTTC,CASSREASGLNEQFF
14,many,.,TRBV5-1,TRBJ1-5,TGCGCCAGCAGCGTGAGAGGATGGAATCAGCCCCAGCATTTT,CASSVRGWNQPQHF
16,many,TRBD2,TRBV20-1,TRBJ2-5,TGCAGTGCTAGAGATCCATTGCGGGGGGGACAAGAGACCCAGTACTTC,CSARDPLRGGQETQYF
13,many,.,TRBV18,TRBJ2-7,TGTGCCAGCTCACCGATGCAGGGCGGAGAGCAGTACTTC,CASSPMQGGEQYF
18,many,TRBD2,TRBV3-1,TRBJ2-1,TGTGCCAGCAGCCAAGATTTCCTTCGGGAGGGGGGACGCAATGAGCAGTTCTTC,CASSQDFLREGGRNEQFF
15,.,TRBD2,TRBV7-9,TRBJ2-2,TGTGCCAGCAGCTTGGGCGCGGGGGTTACCGGGGAGCTGTTTTTT,CASSLGAGVTGELFF
13,.,.,TRBV27,TRBJ2-3,TGTGCCAGCACGGAAGCCATCACAGATACGCAGTATTTT,CASTEAITDTQYF
19,many,TRBD1,TRBV5-1,TRBJ1-1,TGCGCCAGCAGCTGGGGACAGGGAAGTAGGGAGTCCCCGAACACTGAAGCTTTCTTT,CASSWGQGSRESPNTEAFF
14,many,.,TRBV7-2,TRBJ2-2,TGTGCCAGCAGCTTTGTACTCTACACCGGGGAGCTGTTTTTT,CASSFVLYTGELFF
14,few,TRBD2,TRBV3-1,TRBJ2-1,TGTGCCAGCAGCCAAGAGGGAGGGCTAGATGAGCAGTTCTTC,CASSQEGGLDEQFF
13,many,.,TRBV6-5,TRBJ2-5,TGTGCCAGCACCTCCCAAGGGGGAGAGACCCAGTACTTC,CASTSQGGETQYF
12,many,.,TRBV6-2/TRBV6-3,TRBJ1-3,.,CASSSSGVTIYF
18,.,TRBD1,TRBV7-6,TRBJ1-4,TGTGCCAGCAGCTTAGGGTTCGGGACAGGGGGGATTGCTGAAAAACTGTTTTTT,CASSLGFGTGGIAEKLFF
13,many,.,TRBV7-6,TRBJ2-7,TGTGCCAGCAGCTCCGATACTAGTGGGAAGCAGTACTTC,CASSSDTSGKQYF
12,many,.,TRBV20-1,TRBJ1-2,TGCAGTGCTAGACTCCTACAGATTGGCTACACCTTC,CSARLLQIGYTF
15,many,.,TRBV6-1,TRBJ1-1,TGTGCCAGCAGCCCGAAAGACACGGGAGCTTTTGATGCTTTCTTT,CASSPKDTGAFDAFF
14,many,.,TRBV6-1,TRBJ2-5,TGTGCCAGCACTGTAGGGATCGGCCAAGAGACCCAGTACTTC,CASTVGIGQETQYF
15,many,.,TRBV4-1,TRBJ2-7,TGCGCCAGCAGCCAAGAACGGGGGAGCTCCTACGAGCAGTACTTC,CASSQERGSSYEQYF
14,many,.,TRBV21-1,TRBJ2-7,TGTGCCAGCAGCAGCGACAGAGGTGTCTACGAGCAGTACTTC,CASSSDRGVYEQYF
14,many,.,TRBV3-1,TRBJ1-2,TGTGCCAGCAGCCAAGATTCCAGGCGGGGAAGTTACACCTTC,CASSQDSRRGSYTF
15,many,TRBD2,TRBV2,TRBJ2-5,TGTGCCAGCACCCACCCCGGACTAGCTCAAGAGACCCAGTACTTC,CASTHPGLAQETQYF
13,many,TRBD2,TRBV29-1,TRBJ2-7,TGCAGCGCCAACACGGGGAGGGGACGCGAGCAGTACTTC,CSANTGRGREQYF
15,.,.,TRBV24-1,TRBJ2-2,TGTGCCACCGGTCCGGGACTTGCGGGCACCGGGGAGCTGTTTTTT,CATGPGLAGTGELFF